The sequence of this T cell receptor beta chain was determined in a study of CD8 T cells in ankylosing spondylitis. This clonotype was recorded many times. The antigen is not known. General study points: Characteristic of ankylosing spondylitis blood, it appeared, was a TCR beta motif comprising roughly 8 highly homologous variants. Researchers reportedly found disease-linked clones significantly enriched in matched ankylosing spondylitis synovial fluid.

CDR3 size: 15 residues. Germline CDR1 is DFQATT and CDR2 is SNEGSKA (reference sequence). A quantitative 5'-RACE method, one with molecular barcodes, was used to make TCR beta libraries. Each CDR3 protein gets one entry after TCRdb re-called the 5' RACE reads with MiXCR. The sample lists around 430,000 distinct CDR3 sequences, about 15% occurring once. Sequencing used blood, either unsorted or a sorted T cell fraction (not recorded which). This chain links TRBV20-1 with TRBJ2-6; D is perhaps TRBD2 (5 bases). This sequence was found in a male donor with ankylosing spondylitis. CDR3 sequence reads: CSSTRTLSGANVLTF. The CDR3, as DNA: TGCAGCTCGACAAGGACTTTATCTGGGGCCAACGTCCTGACTTTC.